This TCR beta chain was documented in a study of shared clonotypes between healthy human individuals. Across the study: For every donor, three CD4 naive, three CD4 memory, two CD8 naive and one CD8 memory plates were used.

This clone was counted many times. Its matching antigen is unknown. Generated by immunoSEQ multiplex PCR, the TCRdb table keeps only in-frame clones and is missing some. The profile shows some 200,000 clones, over 60% of them singletons. Whole-study findings and limits: Generation of non-shared clonotypes was less probable than generation of clonotypes shared by all four donors.

The CDR3 has 15 amino acids. Germline assignment: CDR1 LGHNA and CDR2 YNFKEQ. V trimming: 4 bases; J trimming: 2 bases; junction bases outside the gene matches: 6. The TCR originated in a man in his thirties or forties in good health. This chain connects TRBV4-2 to TRBJ2-5, with 8 bases matching TRBD2. Input material: memory CD4+ T cells sorted from blood. Indicated subset: CD45RA-negative fraction. This CDR3 is CASSPVGGGQETQYF. CDR3 coding DNA: TGTGCCAGCAGCCCGGTTGGCGGGGGGCAAGAGACCCAGTACTTC.